These 13 T cell receptor beta chains were all obtained from the same sample, sequenced in a study of CD8+CD57+ T cells in acquired aplastic anemia. The study profiled TCR beta VDJ and CDR3 using genomic DNA as template. TCRdb used MiXCR to reprocess the reads, holding one entry per CDR3 protein. Here the sample spans hundreds of thousands of distinct CDR3 sequences, around 72% being singletons. Sequencing was carried out using sorted CD4+, CD8+, or CD8+CD57+ T cells (not recorded which) from PBMCs. Receptors originate from a human donor in good health, serving as a control.

There are many counts of this clonotype. The chain employs TRBV6-5 and TRBJ1-2; a weak D match, TRBD1 (5 bases). The ends were cut back, 2 bases at V and 4 bases at J, with 17 bases in the middle. The germline V gene encodes CDR1 MNHEY and CDR2 SVGAGI. The CDR3 has 16 amino acids. The CDR3 coding sequence is TGTGCCAGCAGTTACCCCCCTCTGCAGGGTGGCTATGGCTACACCTTC. It specifies CASSYPPLQGGYGYTF.

A remark on this clonotype: The junction does not match germline at one end; this may be a read error. The chain joins TRBV7-2 to TRBJ1-1; D remains unclear. This CDR3 is built from 14 residues. In germline, CDR1 is SGHTA, CDR2 FQGNSA. CDR3 nucleotide sequence: TGTGCCAGCGGCTTAAAGATAACGAACACTGAAGCTTTCTTT. Translated, it gives CASGLKITNTEAFF.

To note about this clonotype: No conserved phenylalanine or tryptophan is present at the end of the CDR3, so a read error is the likely explanation. The rearrangement joins TRBV15 to TRBJ1-4, with D unresolved. V was trimmed by 6 bases and J by 12 bases, leaving 23 bases between them. Germline CDR1 LNHNV, CDR2 YYDKDF (reference sequence). CDR3 size: 15 residues. CDR3 bases: TGTGCCACCAGTCGGGCTGTTACTTTTTCCAAGGAACTGTTTTTG. Translation gives CATSRAVTFSKELFL.

This clonotype was counted only a few times. The rearrangement joins TRBV19 to TRBJ2-6; no firm D call. The length of the CDR3 is 16 residues. Germline V gives CDR1 LNHDA, CDR2 SQIVND (reference sequence). V was pared by 5 bases and J by 0 bases, with 11 bases between. The CDR3, as DNA: TGTGCCAGTAGTCCAGGTTCTCGCTCTGGGGCCAACGTCCTGACTTTC. It translates to CASSPGSRSGANVLTF. The whole variable domain, remainder taken from reference TRBV19 and TRBJ2-6, is DGGITQSPKYLFRKEGQNVTLSCEQNLNHDAMYWYRQDPGQGLRLIYYSQIVNDFQKGDIAEGYSVSREKKESFPLTVTSAQKNPTAFYLCASSPGSRSGANVLTFGAGSRLTVL.

This rearrangement joins TRBV20-1 to TRBJ2-3, with 8 positions matching TRBD1. This CDR3 has 14 residues. Losses at the gene ends were 2 bases for V and 2 bases for J; bases not matched to a gene: 3. The germline gives CDR1 DFQATT, CDR2 SNEGSKA (reference sequence). The CDR3 protein is CSARKDRDTDTQYF. The CDR3, as DNA: TGCAGTGCTAGAAAGGACAGGGACACAGATACGCAGTATTTT.

At least ten counts were recorded for this clonotype. The V call is TRBV2, the J call TRBJ1-5; D ambiguous. Germline CDR1 is SNHLY and CDR2 is FYNNEI. Trimming stripped 3 bases from V and 2 bases from J, with 11 bases between. This CDR3 has 15 amino acids. The CDR3, as DNA: TGTGCCAGCAGTGATGCTCCTATCGGCAATCAGCCCCAGCATTTT. It codes for CASSDAPIGNQPQHF.

The chain combines TRBV7-2 with TRBJ1-5; D remains unclear. Germline CDR1 and CDR2: SGHTA and FQGNSA. This CDR3 has 15 residues. Trimming pared 0 bases from V and 16 bases from J, leaving 22 bases between. CDR3 region: CASSLARTDKPPLHF. The CDR3 region has the DNA TGTGCCAGCAGCTTAGCCCGGACGGATAAGCCACCCCTCCATTTT.

Notes on this clonotype: A much larger clone differs from this one at a single base, so this may be a read error. This chain links TRBV7-8 with TRBJ1-5; unclear D gene. This CDR3 contains 13 residues. Germline-derived CDR1 and CDR2 are SGHVS and FQNEAQ. Here the CDR3 DNA reads TGTGCCAGCAGCCGAACCTACAATCAGCCCCGGCATTTT. This translates into CASSRTYNQPRHF.

The gene calls are TRBV10-3 and TRBJ1-2; D uncertain. Trimming left V 10 bases short and J 2 bases short, with 11 bases between. There are 12 residues in the CDR3. CDR1 is ENHRY and CDR2 is SYGVKD in the germline V gene. DNA of the CDR3: TGTGCCAGCGGCGACATAAACTATGGCTACACCTTC. Its translation is CASGDINYGYTF.

The chain joins TRBV7-3 to TRBJ1-2; TRBD1 agrees at 8 bases. The CDR3 covers 15 residues. Per germline, CDR1 SGHTA and CDR2 FQGTGA. The J segment lost 9 bases and the V segment lost 5 bases, leaving 14 bases of the junction unmatched. CDR3 loop: CASSHLRQGSVRYTF. As DNA, the CDR3 is TGTGCCAGCAGCCACCTACGACAGGGGAGTGTCCGCTACACCTTC.

This clonotype was seen ten or more times. The rearrangement uses TRBV12-3 or TRBV12-4 and TRBJ2-7; 10 nucleotides agree with TRBD1. The CDR3 runs 16 residues. Trimming took 3 bases from V and 1 from J; bases not matched to a gene: 6. CDR3 loop: CASSFLGTGVSYEQYF. CDR3 sequence (DNA): TGTGCCAGCAGTTTTTTGGGGACAGGGGTTTCCTACGAGCAGTACTTC.

This chain uses TRBV12-3 or TRBV12-4 with TRBJ1-2; possibly TRBD1 for D (5 bases). The CDR3 has 11 residues. Trimming shortened V by 7 bases and J by 6 bases, and 9 bases separated the two germline ends. CDR3 in amino acids: CASTGTNGYTF. CDR3 nucleotides: TGTGCCAGCACGGGGACTAATGGCTACACCTTC.

The chain couples TRBV19 to TRBJ2-3; D unresolved. Germline V CDR1 and CDR2: LNHDA, SQIVND (reference sequence). V lost 5 bases and J 14 bases, leaving 23 bases between the germline ends. This CDR3 is built from 14 residues. CDR3 protein: CASSLGPSTTAAYF. CDR3 bases: TGTGCCAGTAGTCTCGGACCGTCGACCACTGCAGCGTATTTT.